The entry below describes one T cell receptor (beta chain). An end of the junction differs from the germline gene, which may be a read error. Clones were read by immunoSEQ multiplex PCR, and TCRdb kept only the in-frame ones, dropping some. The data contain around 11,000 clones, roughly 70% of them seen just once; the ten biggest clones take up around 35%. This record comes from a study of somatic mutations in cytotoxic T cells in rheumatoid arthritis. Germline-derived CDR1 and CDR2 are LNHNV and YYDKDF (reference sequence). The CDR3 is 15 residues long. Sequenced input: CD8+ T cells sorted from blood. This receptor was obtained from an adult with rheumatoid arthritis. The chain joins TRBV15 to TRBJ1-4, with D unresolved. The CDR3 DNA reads TGTGCCACCAGCACCACCAACAGCCCCAATGAACAACTGTTTTTT. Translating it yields CATSTTNSPNEQLFF.